This T cell receptor beta chain was documented in a study of cytomegalovirus exposure and HLA in healthy donors. This CDR3 region has 14 residues. CDR1 is SEHNR and CDR2 is FQNEAQ in the germline V gene (reference sequence). The ends were cut back, 6 bases at V and 1 base at J, with 11 bases in the middle. As concerns this clone: As yet, its antigen is unknown.

Vbeta (60) and Jbeta (13) primers were used in the PCR. The repertoire was sequenced with immunoSEQ multiplex PCR; TCRdb's copy has only in-frame clones and lacks some. The sample lists 210,000 or so clones, roughly 73% seen once, with roughly 2.1% in the top ten. Study-wide points: In a later analysis, TCR beta V- and J-gene trimming was associated with a missense DCLRE1C variant. In a later analysis, a genetic analysis reported fewer productive-TCR N-insertions in an Asian-associated ancestry cluster than the cohort average. A previous analysis found most TCR beta V segments productive roughly 87% or roughly 30% of the time.

The specimen sequenced was PBMCs. The chain combines TRBV7-9 with TRBJ2-3, with D unclear. The source is a woman in her 30s in good health and CMV-seropositive. This chain's CDR3 is CASSRPSGTDTQYF. The CDR3 DNA reads as TGTGCCAGCAGTAGACCGAGCGGCACAGATACGCAGTATTTT. Full variable domain (rest looked up from reference TRBV7-9 and TRBJ2-3): DTGVSQNPRHKITKRGQNVTFRCDPISEHNRLYWYRQTLGQGPEFLTYFQNEAQLEKSRLLSDRFSAERPKGSFSTLEIQRTEQGDSAMYLCASSRPSGTDTQYFGPGTRLTVL.